This TCR beta chain was sequenced for a study of untreated major depressive disorder. Study conclusions and caveats: Findings may not generalize because the study sample was small. Depressed patients' CD4+ T cells carried increased TRBV05-01 (Vbeta 5.1) usage versus control CD4+ T cells.

This CDR3 contains 13 residues. With 5 bases removed from V and 0 bases from J, the gap between germline ends came to 7 bases. Germline CDR1 reads SGHVS; CDR2 reads FQNEAQ. As to this clone: Its antigen is still unknown.

Blood, about 30 ml, was drawn into EDTA tubes. TCRdb's copy holds only in-frame clones and misses some; the assay was immunoSEQ multiplex PCR. The sample comprises under 25,000 clones, more than 85% of which are singletons, and 0.5% to 0.7% rests with the top ten. The material sequenced was CD4+ T cells from PBMCs. The clonotype originates from a woman in her thirties or forties with major depressive disorder. The chain has TRBV7-8 and TRBJ1-1; no clear D gene. The CDR3 nucleotides are TGTGCCAGCAGCGGCCAGCTGAACACTGAAGCTTTCTTT. Its protein product is CASSGQLNTEAFF.